What follows is one TCR beta chain and its context. Within the sample, other DNA sequences also encode this same CDR3. This entry is derived from a study of blood T cell repertoires in COVID-19. Repertoires were generated with immunoSEQ multiplex PCR, while TCRdb's copy carries only in-frame clones and drops some. Of some 240,000 clones listed, about four fifths are singletons. The CDR3 is made up of 11 amino acids. V lost 2 bases and J lost 8, with 6 bases in between. The rearrangement uses TRBV12-3 or TRBV12-4 and TRBJ1-2; the D gene is possibly TRBD1 (5 bases). The source of this sequence is an elderly woman with acute or convalescent COVID-19. The sequenced sample consisted of peripheral blood. As DNA, the CDR3 is TGTGCCAGCAGTTTACGGGGGGGCTACACCTTC. Its translation: CASSLRGGYTF.